The rows below give T cell receptor beta chains drawn from one sample of a study of vaccination and CD4 T cells after COVID-19. TCRdb ran MiXCR on the PCR reads and lists one entry per CDR3 protein. The repertoire consists of over 10,000 distinct CDR3 sequences, with approximately 51% occurring once and the leading ten covering approximately 18%. These receptors have no identified antigens. Specimen: cultured CD4+ T cells from blood, collected after SARS-CoV-2 vaccination. The receptors come from a human donor with COVID-19. CDR3s include the opening cysteine and the closing phenylalanine or tryptophan. Each record gives: clone size, J gene, D gene, V gene, CDR3 protein, CDR3 DNA. The D gene is left open where the match is weak. The listing skips clone size in some rows; elsewhere it reads once, few, many or a size class.

clone_size: few; j_call: TRBJ1-2; d_call: -; v_call: TRBV7-3; cdr3_aa: CASSPTGFGGYTF; cdr3_nt: TGTGCCAGCAGCCCCACAGGGTTTGGTGGCTACACCTTC
clone_size: -; j_call: TRBJ2-3; d_call: -; v_call: TRBV12-3/TRBV12-4; cdr3_aa: CASTLRTPSTDTQYF; cdr3_nt: TGTGCCAGCACTCTGCGAACACCTAGCACAGATACGCAGTATTTT
clone_size: -; j_call: TRBJ2-3; d_call: -; v_call: TRBV7-2; cdr3_aa: CASSFRRSQDTQYF; cdr3_nt: TGTGCCAGCAGCTTTAGACGGTCGCAGGATACGCAGTATTTT
clone_size: -; j_call: TRBJ1-6; d_call: -; v_call: TRBV7-9; cdr3_aa: CASSLPGPSPLHF; cdr3_nt: TGTGCCAGCAGCTTACCAGGCCCTTCGCCCCTCCACTTT
clone_size: few; j_call: TRBJ1-5; d_call: TRBD1; v_call: TRBV20-1; cdr3_aa: CSAKLGGGNQPQHF; cdr3_nt: TGCAGTGCTAAATTAGGGGGCGGCAATCAGCCCCAGCATTTT
clone_size: -; j_call: TRBJ1-2; d_call: TRBD1; v_call: TRBV18; cdr3_aa: CASSPGQESYGYTF; cdr3_nt: TGTGCCAGCTCACCCGGACAGGAGAGTTATGGCTACACCTTC
clone_size: few; j_call: TRBJ2-7; d_call: -; v_call: TRBV20-1; cdr3_aa: CSARDRRDIIYEQYF; cdr3_nt: TGCAGTGCTCGAGACCGGCGGGACATCATCTACGAGCAGTACTTC
clone_size: medium-sized; j_call: TRBJ2-3; d_call: TRBD2; v_call: TRBV20-1; cdr3_aa: CSARDRTSGGHTDTQYF; cdr3_nt: TGCAGTGCTAGAGATAGGACTAGCGGGGGGCACACAGATACGCAGTATTTT
clone_size: few; j_call: TRBJ1-2; d_call: -; v_call: TRBV7-8; cdr3_aa: CASSLGQDGYGYTF; cdr3_nt: TGTGCCAGCAGCTTAGGACAGGATGGCTATGGCTACACCTTC
clone_size: -; j_call: TRBJ1-5; d_call: -; v_call: TRBV10-3; cdr3_aa: CAISRRRGNQPQHF; cdr3_nt: TGTGCCATCAGTCGGAGACGGGGCAATCAGCCCCAGCATTTT
clone_size: -; j_call: TRBJ1-1; d_call: TRBD1; v_call: TRBV12-3/TRBV12-4; cdr3_aa: CASSFWQGDTEAFF; cdr3_nt: TGTGCCAGCAGTTTTTGGCAGGGGGATACTGAAGCTTTCTTT
clone_size: -; j_call: TRBJ1-5; d_call: -; v_call: TRBV6-1; cdr3_aa: CASSEAQANQPQHF; cdr3_nt: TGTGCCAGCAGTGAAGCCCAGGCTAATCAGCCCCAGCATTTT
clone_size: few; j_call: TRBJ1-4; d_call: -; v_call: TRBV15; cdr3_aa: CATSSEWEGGEKLFF; cdr3_nt: TGTGCCACCAGCAGCGAATGGGAGGGAGGGGAAAAACTGTTTTTT
clone_size: few; j_call: TRBJ2-2; d_call: TRBD1; v_call: TRBV28; cdr3_aa: CASTGGRELFF; cdr3_nt: TGTGCCAGCACAGGGGGCCGGGAGCTGTTTTTT
clone_size: -; j_call: TRBJ1-2; d_call: -; v_call: TRBV7-2; cdr3_aa: CASSIENRPYTF; cdr3_nt: TGTGCCAGCAGCATCGAAAACAGACCCTACACCTTC
clone_size: -; j_call: TRBJ1-6; d_call: TRBD1; v_call: TRBV25-1; cdr3_aa: CASSASLTGYLNSPLHF; cdr3_nt: TGTGCCAGCAGTGCCTCCCTGACAGGGTACCTCAATTCACCCCTCCACTTT
clone_size: few; j_call: TRBJ2-5; d_call: -; v_call: TRBV7-2; cdr3_aa: CASSPQPIGETQYF; cdr3_nt: TGTGCCAGCAGCCCCCAGCCAATAGGAGAGACCCAGTACTTC
clone_size: few; j_call: TRBJ1-1; d_call: -; v_call: TRBV20-1; cdr3_aa: CSAVEAFF; cdr3_nt: TGCAGTGCTGTTGAAGCTTTCTTT
clone_size: -; j_call: TRBJ1-2; d_call: -; v_call: TRBV7-9; cdr3_aa: CASSLNQQPNYGYTF; cdr3_nt: TGTGCCAGCAGCTTAAATCAACAGCCGAACTATGGCTACACCTTC
clone_size: once; j_call: TRBJ1-3; d_call: TRBD1; v_call: TRBV18; cdr3_aa: CASSPQDRAGNTIYF; cdr3_nt: TGTGCCAGCTCACCACAGGACAGGGCTGGAAACACCATATATTTT
clone_size: -; j_call: TRBJ2-2; d_call: -; v_call: TRBV28; cdr3_aa: CASRKGGTGELFF; cdr3_nt: TGTGCCAGCAGGAAAGGGGGCACCGGGGAGCTGTTTTTT
clone_size: -; j_call: TRBJ1-6; d_call: TRBD1; v_call: TRBV5-6; cdr3_aa: CASRRQGGGSSPLHF; cdr3_nt: TGTGCCAGCAGACGACAGGGTGGTGGGAGTTCACCCCTCCACTTT
clone_size: few; j_call: TRBJ2-3; d_call: -; v_call: TRBV6-5; cdr3_aa: CASSYPGTDTQYF; cdr3_nt: TGTGCCAGCAGTTACCCGGGAACAGATACGCAGTATTTT
clone_size: once; j_call: TRBJ1-2; d_call: TRBD1; v_call: TRBV6-2/TRBV6-3; cdr3_aa: CASSPGQGRAYGYTF; cdr3_nt: TGTGCCAGCAGTCCCGGACAGGGAAGGGCCTATGGCTACACCTTC
clone_size: -; j_call: TRBJ1-1; d_call: -; v_call: TRBV11-2; cdr3_aa: CASSLMVPNTEAFF; cdr3_nt: TGTGCCAGCAGCTTAATGGTCCCGAACACTGAAGCTTTCTTT
clone_size: -; j_call: TRBJ2-1; d_call: -; v_call: TRBV28; cdr3_aa: CAIGATGSSYNEQFF; cdr3_nt: TGTGCCATCGGGGCTACAGGGAGCTCCTACAATGAGCAGTTCTTC
clone_size: -; j_call: TRBJ2-1; d_call: -; v_call: TRBV7-9; cdr3_aa: CASSTTGGYGEQFF; cdr3_nt: TGTGCCAGCAGCACGACAGGAGGTTATGGTGAGCAGTTCTTC
clone_size: -; j_call: TRBJ2-2; d_call: -; v_call: TRBV24-1; cdr3_aa: CAASKNSNTGELFF; cdr3_nt: TGTGCCGCAAGTAAAAACTCGAACACCGGGGAGCTGTTTTTT
clone_size: -; j_call: TRBJ1-2; d_call: -; v_call: TRBV11-3; cdr3_aa: CASSSGAQGGYTF; cdr3_nt: TGTGCCAGCAGCTCGGGCGCTCAGGGTGGCTACACCTTC
clone_size: few; j_call: TRBJ1-1; d_call: -; v_call: TRBV6-1; cdr3_aa: CASRSGGNTEAFF; cdr3_nt: TGTGCCAGCCGCTCGGGGGGGAACACTGAAGCTTTCTTT
clone_size: -; j_call: TRBJ1-2; d_call: -; v_call: TRBV30; cdr3_aa: CAWSNVNYGYTF; cdr3_nt: TGTGCCTGGAGTAATGTTAACTATGGCTACACCTTC
clone_size: few; j_call: TRBJ1-2; d_call: -; v_call: TRBV6-1; cdr3_aa: CASSAAIPYGYTF; cdr3_nt: TGTGCCAGCAGTGCCGCCATTCCCTATGGCTACACCTTC
clone_size: -; j_call: TRBJ2-1; d_call: -; v_call: TRBV2; cdr3_aa: CASNGRANEQFF; cdr3_nt: TGTGCCAGCAATGGCAGGGCCAATGAGCAGTTCTTT
clone_size: few; j_call: TRBJ2-5; d_call: -; v_call: TRBV10-2; cdr3_aa: CASSDPGTGPRTQYF; cdr3_nt: TGCGCCAGCAGTGACCCAGGCACCGGGCCTCGGACCCAGTACTTC
clone_size: -; j_call: TRBJ1-6; d_call: -; v_call: TRBV7-9; cdr3_aa: CASSLGADNSPLHF; cdr3_nt: TGTGCCAGCAGCTTAGGGGCGGATAATTCACCCCTCCACTTT
clone_size: -; j_call: TRBJ2-7; d_call: TRBD2; v_call: TRBV7-9; cdr3_aa: CASRDWGGNDEQCF; cdr3_nt: TGTGCCAGCAGGGATTGGGGGGGGAACGACGAGCAGTGCTTC